Below, 3 T cell receptor beta chains from the same sample are listed, as sequenced in a study of control samples from healthy donors and cancer patients. Using immunoSEQ multiplex PCR, the repertoire was profiled, and TCRdb retains in-frame clones only, with some absent. This table has tens of thousands of clones, over 90% appearing once. The sequenced sample was blood. The receptors stem from a woman in her 30s in good health.

The chain carries TRBV5-1 and TRBJ2-3; D perhaps matches TRBD2 (5 bases). V lost 0 bases, J lost 5 bases, and 7 bases lay in between. The V gene's germline CDR1 is SGHRS and CDR2 YFSETQ. This CDR3 has 13 residues. The CDR3 nucleotides read TGCGCCAGCAGCTTGGCGGAGGTAGATACGCAGTATTTT. It is translated as CASSLAEVDTQYF. The full variable domain, in which reference TRBV5-1 and TRBJ2-3 provide the parts outside the CDR3, is KAGVTQTPRYLIKTRGQQVTLSCSPISGHRSVSWYQQTPGQGLQFLFEYFSETQRNKGNFPGRFSGRQFSNSRSEMNVSTLELGDSALYLCASSLAEVDTQYFGPGTRLTVL.

The genes are TRBV5-6 and TRBJ1-4; no clear D gene. CDR1 SGHDT and CDR2 YYEEEE come from the germline V gene. Trimming removed 2 bases at V and 4 bases at J, with 9 bases between. The CDR3 extends over 14 amino acids. The CDR3 region has the DNA TGTGCCAGCAGCTTCGGTCAGCGTAATGAAAAACTGTTTTTT. Translated: CASSFGQRNEKLFF. The whole variable domain, filled in from reference TRBV5-6 and TRBJ1-4, reads DAGVTQSPTHLIKTRGQQVTLRCSPKSGHDTVSWYQQALGQGPQFIFQYYEEEERQRGNFPDRFSGHQFPNYSSELNVNALLLGDSALYLCASSFGQRNEKLFFGSGTQLSVL.

The V gene is TRBV7-8, the J gene TRBJ2-7; the match to TRBD1 covers 10 bases. The germline gives CDR1 SGHVS, CDR2 FQNEAQ. The CDR3 totals 19 residues. Trimming at V came to 1 base and at J to 0 bases, leaving 12 bases not matched to a gene. CDR3 nucleotides: TGTGCCAGCAGCTTAGGACGGGACAGGGGTCTGGCAAGCTCCTACGAGCAGTACTTC. It specifies CASSLGRDRGLASSYEQYF. The full variable domain, its missing parts supplied by reference TRBV7-8 and TRBJ2-7, is GAGVSQSPRYKVAKRGQDVALRCDPISGHVSLFWYQQALGQGPEFLTYFQNEAQLDKSGLPSDRFFAERPEGSVSTLKIQRTQQEDSAVYLCASSLGRDRGLASSYEQYFGPGTRLTVT.